The clone carrying this TCR beta chain was detected a few times. Its specificity is unknown. The record originates from a study of T-cell reconstitution after alpha-beta-depleted transplantation in children. Points from the study as a whole: T-cell numbers and diversity, one year after transplant, stemmed largely from T cells that were newly produced.

The V end lost 8 bases, the J end lost 5 bases, and 18 bases lay between the germline ends. The length of the CDR3 is 14 residues. The library targeted TCRbeta and was prepared with unique molecular identifiers. TCRdb re-called the PCR reads with MiXCR, one entry per CDR3 protein. The sample lists over 200,000 distinct CDR3 sequences; about 8.4% were seen once. The sequence was obtained from a male patient aged 2 to 9 who had a stem cell transplant for acute myeloid leukemia, so the T cells may come from the graft donor. The rearrangement links TRBV12-3 or TRBV12-4 to TRBJ1-1; no reliable D call. This sample comprised PBMCs, mostly from graft donor cells, obtained 360 days after TCRalphabeta/CD19-depleted stem cell transplant. In DNA form, the CDR3 reads TGTGCCAGCGGGCAGTCGAAAAAGGGTACTGAAGCTTTCTTT. Amino acid sequence: CASGQSKKGTEAFF.